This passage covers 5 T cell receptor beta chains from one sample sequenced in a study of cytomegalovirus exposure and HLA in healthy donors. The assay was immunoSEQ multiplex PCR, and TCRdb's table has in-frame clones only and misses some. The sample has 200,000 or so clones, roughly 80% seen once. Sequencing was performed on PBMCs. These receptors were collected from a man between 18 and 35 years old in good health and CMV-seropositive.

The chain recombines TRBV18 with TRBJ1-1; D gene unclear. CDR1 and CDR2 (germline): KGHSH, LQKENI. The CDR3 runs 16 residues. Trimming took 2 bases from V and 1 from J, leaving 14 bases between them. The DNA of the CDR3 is TGTGCCAGCTCACCAACCGGGAGCGTGGGGAACACTGAAGCTTTCTTT. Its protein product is CASSPTGSVGNTEAFF. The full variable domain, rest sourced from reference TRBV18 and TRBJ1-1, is NAGVMQNPRHLVRRRGQEARLRCSPMKGHSHVYWYRQLPEEGLKFMVYLQKENIIDESGMPKERFSAEFPKEGPSILRIQQVVRGDSAAYFCASSPTGSVGNTEAFFGQGTRLTVV.

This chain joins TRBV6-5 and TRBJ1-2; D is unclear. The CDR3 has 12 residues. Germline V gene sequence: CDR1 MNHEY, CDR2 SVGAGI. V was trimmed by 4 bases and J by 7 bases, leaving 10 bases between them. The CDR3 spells CASSFRTTGYTF. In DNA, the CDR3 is TGTGCCAGCAGTTTCAGAACCACTGGCTACACCTTC.

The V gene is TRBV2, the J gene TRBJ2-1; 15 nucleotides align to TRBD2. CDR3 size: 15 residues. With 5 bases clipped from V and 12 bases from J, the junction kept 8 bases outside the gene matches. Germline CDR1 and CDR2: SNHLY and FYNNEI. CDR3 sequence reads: CASSWTSGRASGQFF. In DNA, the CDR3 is TGTGCCAGCAGTTGGACTAGCGGGAGGGCGTCAGGGCAGTTCTTC.

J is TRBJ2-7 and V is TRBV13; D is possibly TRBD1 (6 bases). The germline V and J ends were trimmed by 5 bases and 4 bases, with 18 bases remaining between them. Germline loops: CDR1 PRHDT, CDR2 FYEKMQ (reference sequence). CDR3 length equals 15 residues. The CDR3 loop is CASSPPTTGIYEQYF. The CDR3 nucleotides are TGTGCCAGCAGCCCCCCCACGACAGGCATATACGAGCAGTACTTC.

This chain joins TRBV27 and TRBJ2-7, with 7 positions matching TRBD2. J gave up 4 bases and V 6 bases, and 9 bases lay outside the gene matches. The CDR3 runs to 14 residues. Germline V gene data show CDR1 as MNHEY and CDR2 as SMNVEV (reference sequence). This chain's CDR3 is CASRPGGYGYEQYF. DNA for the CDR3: TGTGCCAGCAGACCCGGGGGGTACGGGTACGAGCAGTACTTC.